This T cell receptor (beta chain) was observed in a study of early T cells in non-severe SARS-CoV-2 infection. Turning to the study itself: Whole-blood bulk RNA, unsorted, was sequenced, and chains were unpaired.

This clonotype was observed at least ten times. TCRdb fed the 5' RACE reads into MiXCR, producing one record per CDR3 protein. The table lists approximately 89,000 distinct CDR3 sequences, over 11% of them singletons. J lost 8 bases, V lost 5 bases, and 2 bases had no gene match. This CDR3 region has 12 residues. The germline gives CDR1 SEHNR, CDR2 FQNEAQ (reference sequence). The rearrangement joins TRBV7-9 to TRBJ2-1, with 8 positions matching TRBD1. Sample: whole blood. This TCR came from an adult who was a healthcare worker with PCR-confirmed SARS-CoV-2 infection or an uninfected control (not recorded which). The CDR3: CASSETGDEQFF. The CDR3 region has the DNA TGTGCCAGCAGCGAGACAGGGGATGAGCAGTTCTTC.